This T cell receptor (beta chain) is from a study of CD8 T cells in Susac syndrome. Background on the study: There were Susac syndrome patients who were therapy-naive at blood draw, others on corticosteroids, and others on intravenous immunoglobulin alone.

Reverse transcription of roughly 0.5 to 1 ug RNA was performed with random hexamers. Each CDR3 protein gets one entry after TCRdb re-called the immunoSEQ multiplex PCR reads with MiXCR. This sample carries under 200,000 distinct CDR3 sequences, approximately 94% of them seen once, and the ten largest clones take approximately 0.11%. This CDR3 region has 14 residues. V gave up 6 bases and J gave up 6 bases, with 17 bases separating them. CDR1 and CDR2 from the germline V gene are SNHLY and FYNNEI. The sample consisted of CD4+ T cells from PBMCs. The receptor was derived from a human donor with Susac syndrome. V usage is TRBV2 and J usage is TRBJ1-2; the D gene is possibly TRBD1 (5 bases). Here the CDR3 reads CASRPGTPPHGYTF. The CDR3 DNA reads as TGTGCCAGCAGGCCCGGGACTCCTCCACATGGCTACACCTTC.